This T cell receptor (beta chain) stems from a study of CD8 T cells in ankylosing spondylitis. Study-wide results and caveats: Matched synovial fluid from ankylosing spondylitis patients was reported to be enriched for disease-linked clones. Disease-linked clones proved CD8+ and comparatively uncommon in peripheral blood. It appeared that ankylosing spondylitis blood was characterized by a TCR beta motif of about eight highly homologous variants.

Via MiXCR, TCRdb re-called the 5' RACE reads, giving one row per CDR3 protein. The table has about 700,000 distinct CDR3 sequences, around a fifth seen once. This clonotype was detected only a few times. Its specificity is unknown. The receptor's source is a male donor with ankylosing spondylitis. Sequencing was done on a sample of blood, either unsorted or a sorted T cell fraction (not recorded which).

The CDR3 sequence: CASSQGSGYTF. The CDR3 nucleotides are TGTGCCAGCAGCCAGGGTAGTGGCTACACCTTC. V gene TRBV3-1 combines with J gene TRBJ1-2; D unresolved. The CDR3 spans 11 residues. V shed 3 bases and J shed 7 bases, with 6 bases lying between them. Germline values: CDR1 LGHDT, CDR2 YNNKEL (reference sequence).